Given below is one T cell receptor beta chain in context. Its matching antigen is unknown. Trimming stripped 3 bases from V and 4 bases from J, with 14 bases between. Germline V gives CDR1 SGHNT, CDR2 YYREEE (reference sequence). There are 15 residues in the CDR3. PCR was performed using 60 Vbeta and 13 Jbeta primers. TCRdb's copy holds only in-frame clones and misses some; the assay was immunoSEQ multiplex PCR. The sample has approximately 150,000 clones, over 70% seen once. This sample is part of a study of cytomegalovirus exposure and HLA in healthy donors. Overall study findings and caveats: Several V segments, TRBV6-2 and TRBV6-3 among them, could not be told apart and were dropped. Some highly shared sequence variants likely arose as a pipeline artifact. Prediction of most subjects' HLA-A and HLA-B alleles by TCR beta sequences was reportedly accurate.

The source material was PBMCs. This receptor was identified in a man in his thirties or forties in good health and CMV-seropositive. The V and J genes are TRBV5-4 and TRBJ1-5; D may be TRBD1 (6 bases). The CDR3 is CASSSSPDRNQPQHF. The DNA for the CDR3 is TGTGCCAGCAGCTCATCTCCGGACAGAAATCAGCCCCAGCATTTT.